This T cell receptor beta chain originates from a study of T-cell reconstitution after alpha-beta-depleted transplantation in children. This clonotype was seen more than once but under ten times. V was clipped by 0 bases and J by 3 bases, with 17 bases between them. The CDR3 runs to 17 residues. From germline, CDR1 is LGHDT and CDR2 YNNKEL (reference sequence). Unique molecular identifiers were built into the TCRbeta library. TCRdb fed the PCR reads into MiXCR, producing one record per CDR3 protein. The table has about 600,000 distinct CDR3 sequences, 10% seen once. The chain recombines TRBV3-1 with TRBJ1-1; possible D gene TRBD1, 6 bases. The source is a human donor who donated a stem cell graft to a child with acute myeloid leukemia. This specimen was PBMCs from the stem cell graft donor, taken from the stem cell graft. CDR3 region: CASSQEGHLELDTEAFF. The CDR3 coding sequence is TGTGCCAGCAGCCAAGAGGGACATCTAGAGTTGGACACTGAAGCTTTCTTT. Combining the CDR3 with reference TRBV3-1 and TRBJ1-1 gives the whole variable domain DTAVSQTPKYLVTQMGNDKSIKCEQNLGHDTMYWYKQDSKKFLKIMFSYNNKELIINETVPNRFSPKSPDKAHLNLHINSLELGDSAVYFCASSQEGHLELDTEAFFGQGTRLTVV.